These 5 T cell receptor beta chains share one sample of origin, sequenced in a study of blood T cells in healthy people across ages. Next came a second PCR, run for roughly 7 to 12 cycles, which used a sample-barcoded 5' primer along with a J-beta primer mix. Via MiXCR, TCRdb re-called the 5' RACE reads, giving one row per CDR3 protein. The data show about 720,000 distinct CDR3 sequences, with 20% to 25% seen just once and around 22% held by the top ten. The sample was blood. The source is a man between 65 and 85 years old in good health.

This chain connects TRBV29-1 to TRBJ2-1; 9 bases agree with TRBD2. Losses at the gene ends were 1 base for V and 6 bases for J; bases not matched to a gene: 7. Germline V gene lookup returns CDR1 SQVTM and CDR2 ANQGSEA. There are 15 residues in the CDR3. The CDR3 spells CSVEGASGGFNEQFF. DNA of the CDR3: TGCAGCGTTGAAGGGGCAAGCGGGGGGTTCAATGAGCAGTTCTTC.

As concerns this clonotype: A read error is possible here, since a much larger clone lies one base away. The chain is built from TRBV14 and TRBJ1-1; a possible D gene is TRBD1 (5 bases). The CDR3 spans 13 residues. Germline lookup yields CDR1 SGHDN and CDR2 FVKESK. CDR3 nucleotide sequence: TGTGCCAGCAGCCAAGGACAGAACACTGAAGCTTTATTT. This encodes CASSQGQNTEALF.

Notes on this clonotype: Sequence at one end of the junction differs from germline and may be a read error. J is TRBJ2-5 and V is TRBV6-6; D is perhaps TRBD2 (6 bases). The CDR3 extends over 13 amino acids. Germline CDR1 MNHNY, CDR2 SVGAGI (reference sequence). The CDR3 DNA reads TGTGCCAACAGTACCGGGGGTCTGGAGACCCAGTACTTC. Encoded protein: CANSTGGLETQYF.

The table lists this clonotype with a few counts. The chain uses TRBV7-6 and TRBJ2-3; TRBD2 aligns across 11 bases. Trimming took 3 bases from V and 1 from J; bases not matched to a gene: 0. The CDR3 contains 15 residues. Germline V gene lookup returns CDR1 SGHVS and CDR2 FNYEAQ. For the CDR3, the DNA is TGTGCCAGCAGCTTTAGCGGGGGGGGCACAGATACGCAGTATTTT. Residues: CASSFSGGGTDTQYF.

This clonotype has a handful of counts. The rearrangement links TRBV4-1 to TRBJ2-3, with D unresolved. Deletions cut 0 bases from V and 0 bases from J, with 13 bases between. Looked up from germline, CDR1 is MGHRA and CDR2 is YSYEKL. The CDR3 length is 17 residues. The CDR3: CASSQETTRGSTDTQYF. CDR3 DNA sequence: TGCGCCAGCAGCCAAGAGACGACTCGTGGAAGCACAGATACGCAGTATTTT.